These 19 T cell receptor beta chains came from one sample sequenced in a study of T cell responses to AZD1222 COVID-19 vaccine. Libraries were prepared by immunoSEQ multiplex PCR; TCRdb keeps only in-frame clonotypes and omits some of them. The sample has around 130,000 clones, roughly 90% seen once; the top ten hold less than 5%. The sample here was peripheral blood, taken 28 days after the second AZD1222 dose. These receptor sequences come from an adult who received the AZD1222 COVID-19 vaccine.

As DNA, the CDR3 is TGTGCCAGCAACGCGGCGGAGGGCTCGGGGCCCCAGCATTTT. It is translated as CASNAAEGSGPQHF. The chain has TRBV7-9 and TRBJ1-5; D unclear. The CDR3 extends over 14 amino acids. CDR1 SEHNR and CDR2 FQNEAQ come from the germline V gene (reference sequence). The ends were cut back, 7 bases at V and 9 bases at J, with 19 bases in the middle.

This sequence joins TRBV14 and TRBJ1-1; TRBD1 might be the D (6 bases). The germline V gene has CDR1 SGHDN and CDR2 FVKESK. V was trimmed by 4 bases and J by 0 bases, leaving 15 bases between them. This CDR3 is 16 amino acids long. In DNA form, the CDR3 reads TGTGCCAGCAGCCCCATGACAGGTCGGATGAACACTGAAGCTTTCTTT. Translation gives CASSPMTGRMNTEAFF.

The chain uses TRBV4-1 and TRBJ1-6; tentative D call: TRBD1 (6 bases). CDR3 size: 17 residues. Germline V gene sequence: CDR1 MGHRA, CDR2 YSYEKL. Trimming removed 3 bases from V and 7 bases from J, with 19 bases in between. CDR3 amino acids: CASSHPTDSPINSPLHF. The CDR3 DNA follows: TGCGCCAGCAGCCACCCGACGGACAGTCCCATAAATTCACCCCTCCACTTT.

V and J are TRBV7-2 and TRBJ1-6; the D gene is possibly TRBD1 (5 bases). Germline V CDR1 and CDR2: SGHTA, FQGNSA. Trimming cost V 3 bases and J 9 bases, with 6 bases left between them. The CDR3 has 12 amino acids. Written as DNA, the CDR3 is TGTGCCAGCAGCTTCGGGGGTTCACCCCTCCACTTT. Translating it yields CASSFGGSPLHF.

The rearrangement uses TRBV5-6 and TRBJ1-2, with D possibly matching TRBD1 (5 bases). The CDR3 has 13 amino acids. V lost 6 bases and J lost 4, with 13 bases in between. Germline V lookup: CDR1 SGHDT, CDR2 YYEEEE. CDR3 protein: CASTGRDLYGYTF. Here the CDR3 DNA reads TGTGCCAGCACCGGCAGGGACCTCTATGGCTACACCTTC. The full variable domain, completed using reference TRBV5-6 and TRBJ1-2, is DAGVTQSPTHLIKTRGQQVTLRCSPKSGHDTVSWYQQALGQGPQFIFQYYEEEERQRGNFPDRFSGHQFPNYSSELNVNALLLGDSALYLCASTGRDLYGYTFGSGTRLTVV.

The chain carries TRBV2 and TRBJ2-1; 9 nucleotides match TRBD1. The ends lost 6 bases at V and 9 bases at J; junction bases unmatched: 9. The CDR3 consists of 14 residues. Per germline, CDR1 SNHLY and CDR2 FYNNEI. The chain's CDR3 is CASRGQGAAGEQFF. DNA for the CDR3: TGTGCCAGCAGGGGACAGGGAGCTGCTGGTGAGCAGTTCTTC.

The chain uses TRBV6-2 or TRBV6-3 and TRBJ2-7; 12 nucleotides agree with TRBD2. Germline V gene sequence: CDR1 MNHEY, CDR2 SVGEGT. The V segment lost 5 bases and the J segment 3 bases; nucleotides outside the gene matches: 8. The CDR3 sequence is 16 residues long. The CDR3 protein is CASSLWTSGAVYEQYF. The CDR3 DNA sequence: TGTGCCAGCAGTCTCTGGACTAGCGGGGCCGTCTACGAGCAGTACTTC.

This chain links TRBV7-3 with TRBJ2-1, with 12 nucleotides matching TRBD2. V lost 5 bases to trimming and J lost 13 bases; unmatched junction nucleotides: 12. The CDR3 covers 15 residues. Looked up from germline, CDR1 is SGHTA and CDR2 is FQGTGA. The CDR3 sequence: CASSPYSSGGAEQFF. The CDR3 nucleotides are TGTGCCAGCAGCCCCTACTCTAGCGGGGGGGCCGAACAGTTCTTC.

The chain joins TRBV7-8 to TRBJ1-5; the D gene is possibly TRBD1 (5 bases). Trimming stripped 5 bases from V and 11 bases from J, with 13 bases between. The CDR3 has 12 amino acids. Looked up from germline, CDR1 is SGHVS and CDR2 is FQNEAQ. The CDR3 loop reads CASSPRGGSQHF. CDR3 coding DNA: TGTGCCAGCAGCCCGAGGGGAGGGTCCCAGCATTTT.

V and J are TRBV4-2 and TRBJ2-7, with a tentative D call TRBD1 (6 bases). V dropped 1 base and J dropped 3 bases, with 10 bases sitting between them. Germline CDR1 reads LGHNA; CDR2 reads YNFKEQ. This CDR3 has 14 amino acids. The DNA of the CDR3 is TGTGCCAGCAGCCAAGCTGGACAGATCTACGAGCAGTACTTC. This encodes CASSQAGQIYEQYF.

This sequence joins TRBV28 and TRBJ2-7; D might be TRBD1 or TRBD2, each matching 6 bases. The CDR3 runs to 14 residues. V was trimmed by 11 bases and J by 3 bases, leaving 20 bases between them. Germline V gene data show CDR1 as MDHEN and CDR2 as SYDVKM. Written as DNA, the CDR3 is TGTGCCGCGGGGCAGGACAGCAACCGCTACGAGCAGTACTTC. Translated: CAAGQDSNRYEQYF.

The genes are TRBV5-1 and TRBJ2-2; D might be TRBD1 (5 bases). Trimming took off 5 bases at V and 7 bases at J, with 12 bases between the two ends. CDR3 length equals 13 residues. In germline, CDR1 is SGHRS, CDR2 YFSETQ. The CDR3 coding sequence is TGCGCCAGCAGACAAGAAGGGGACGGGGAGCTGTTTTTT. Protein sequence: CASRQEGDGELFF.

The CDR3 reads CSAKTGVQETQYF. The CDR3 DNA reads TGCAGCGCTAAAACAGGGGTCCAAGAGACCCAGTACTTC. The V and J genes are TRBV29-1 and TRBJ2-5; 7 bases align to TRBD1. The V gene's germline CDR1 is SQVTM and CDR2 ANQGSEA. V lost 7 bases and J lost 1; bases outside the gene matches: 6. The CDR3 runs to 13 residues.

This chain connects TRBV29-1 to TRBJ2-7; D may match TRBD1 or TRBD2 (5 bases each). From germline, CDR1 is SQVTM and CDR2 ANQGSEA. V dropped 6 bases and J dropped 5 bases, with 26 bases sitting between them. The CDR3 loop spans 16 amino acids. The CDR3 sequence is CSVGRVGNRDVHEQYF. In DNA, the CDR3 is TGCAGCGTGGGTCGGGTCGGGAATCGGGACGTCCACGAGCAGTACTTC.

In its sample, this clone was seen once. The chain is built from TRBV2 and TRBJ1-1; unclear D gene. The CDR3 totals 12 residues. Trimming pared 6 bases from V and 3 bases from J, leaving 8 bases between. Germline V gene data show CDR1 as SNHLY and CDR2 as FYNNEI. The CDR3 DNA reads TGTGCCAGCAGCAGGTCTCACACTGAAGCTTTCTTT. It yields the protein CASSRSHTEAFF.

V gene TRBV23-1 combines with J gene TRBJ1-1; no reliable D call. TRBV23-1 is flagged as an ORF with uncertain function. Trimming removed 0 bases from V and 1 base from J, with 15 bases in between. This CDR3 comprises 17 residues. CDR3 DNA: TGCGCCAGCAGTCAATCGAAACCACACCACTCGAACACTGAAGCTTTCTTT. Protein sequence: CASSQSKPHHSNTEAFF.

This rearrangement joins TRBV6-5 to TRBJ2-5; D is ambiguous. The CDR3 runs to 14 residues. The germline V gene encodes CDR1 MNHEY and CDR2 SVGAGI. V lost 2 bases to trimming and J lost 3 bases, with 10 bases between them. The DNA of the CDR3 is TGTGCCAGCAGTTACGGGCCGGGTAAAGAGACCCAGTACTTC. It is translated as CASSYGPGKETQYF.

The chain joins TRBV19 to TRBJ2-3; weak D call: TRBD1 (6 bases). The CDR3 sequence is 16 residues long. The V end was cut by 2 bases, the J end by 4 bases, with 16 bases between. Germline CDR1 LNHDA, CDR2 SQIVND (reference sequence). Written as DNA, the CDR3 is TGTGCCAGTAGTATAAGGGGGAGAGAGGGCGCAGATACGCAGTATTTT. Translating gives CASSIRGREGADTQYF.

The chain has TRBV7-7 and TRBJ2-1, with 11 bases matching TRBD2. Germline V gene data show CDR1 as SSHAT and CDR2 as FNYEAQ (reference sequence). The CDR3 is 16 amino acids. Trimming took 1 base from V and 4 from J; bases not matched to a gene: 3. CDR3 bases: TGTGCCAGCAGCTTAGTAGCGGGAGGGCAATACAATGAGCAGTTCTTC. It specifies CASSLVAGGQYNEQFF. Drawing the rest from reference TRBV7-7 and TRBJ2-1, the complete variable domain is GAGVSQSPRYKVTKRGQDVTLRCDPISSHATLYWYQQALGQGPEFLTYFNYEAQPDKSGLPSDRFSAERPEGSISTLTIQRTEQRDSAMYRCASSLVAGGQYNEQFFGPGTRLTVL.